Below are 17 T cell receptor beta chains sequenced from a single sample in a study of T cell repertoires in cytomegalovirus infection. Antigen specificity for these receptors is unknown. TCRdb reprocessed the reads with MiXCR, giving one entry per CDR3 protein. This table holds some 350,000 distinct CDR3 sequences, about 29% found once. The specimen comprised cultured PBMCs, sampled from culture after CMV antigen stimulation. These receptors all stem from a human donor in good health (CMV status not recorded). Some clones in this sample may be carry-over from other donors' samples.

This clonotype has a handful of counts. The rearrangement joins TRBV10-3 to TRBJ2-3; D is tentatively TRBD1 or TRBD2 (5 bases each). The CDR3 covers 15 residues. Deletions cut 5 bases from V and 2 bases from J, with 14 bases between. The V gene's germline CDR1 is ENHRY and CDR2 SYGVKD. The CDR3: CAISSGTRITDTQYF. The CDR3 coding sequence is TGTGCCATCAGTTCCGGGACGAGGATCACAGATACGCAGTATTTT.

The chain is built from TRBV28 and TRBJ1-5; TRBD1 matches 7 bases. Trimming cost V 6 bases and J 4 bases; bases outside gene matches: 9. The V gene's germline CDR1 is MDHEN and CDR2 SYDVKM. This CDR3 is built from 15 residues. CDR3 nucleotides: TGTGCCAGCAGGCTGAGGGACAGTCGTAATCAGCCCCAGCATTTT. Its translation is CASRLRDSRNQPQHF.

This clonotype was seen a handful of times. This sequence joins TRBV7-9 and TRBJ1-6; D is uncertain. The CDR3 covers 13 residues. Germline CDR1 is SEHNR and CDR2 is FQNEAQ (reference sequence). V lost 11 bases and J 7 bases, leaving 15 bases between the germline ends. CDR3 amino acids: CAYDGSANSPLHF. CDR3 coding DNA: TGTGCCTATGATGGGAGTGCCAATTCACCCCTCCACTTT.

The chain employs TRBV19 and TRBJ1-1, with 7 bases aligning to TRBD1. V gave up 3 bases and J gave up 4 bases; unmatched junction bases: 8. CDR1 and CDR2 (germline): LNHDA, SQIVND (reference sequence). The CDR3 extends over 15 amino acids. In DNA form, the CDR3 reads TGTGCCAGTAGTATTGAGAGGGGGCTGAGCACTGAAGCTTTCTTT. It translates to CASSIERGLSTEAFF.

V usage is TRBV6-5 and J usage is TRBJ1-5, with 7 positions matching TRBD1. J was trimmed by 6 bases and V by 6 bases; bases with no gene match: 20. The V gene's germline CDR1 is MNHEY and CDR2 SVGAGI. CDR3 length: 18 amino acids. Here the CDR3 reads CASSPETGNTHISQPQHF. CDR3 in DNA: TGTGCCAGCAGCCCCGAGACAGGGAATACGCATATCAGTCAGCCCCAGCATTTT.

The chain recombines TRBV6-1 with TRBJ1-2; D ambiguous. This CDR3 contains 13 residues. V lost 10 bases, J lost 1 base, and 13 bases lay in between. CDR1 and CDR2 from the germline V gene are MNHNS and SASEGT. CDR3 bases: TGTGCCACCTGCCCGGTGGTTAACTATGGCTACACCTTC. It encodes CATCPVVNYGYTF.

A remark on this clonotype: The conserved final phenylalanine or tryptophan is absent from the CDR3, which likely points to a read error. In DNA form, the CDR3 reads TGTGCCAGCAGCTTAGAGGGGAACACTGGAGCTTTCGTT. The encoded protein is CASSLEGNTGAFV. The V and J genes are TRBV7-9 and TRBJ1-1; a possible D gene is TRBD1 (5 bases). The germline V gene encodes CDR1 SEHNR and CDR2 FQNEAQ (reference sequence). CDR3 length: 13 residues.

This clonotype was observed a few times. One end of the junction is discordant with germline, which a read error may explain. The chain couples TRBV7-7 to TRBJ2-5; weak D call: TRBD2 (5 bases). The CDR3 is 13 amino acids. Germline assignment: CDR1 SSHAT and CDR2 FNYEAQ (reference sequence). CDR3 coding DNA: TGTGCTAGCAGCTCCGGGGACCAAGAGACCCAGTACTTC. Protein sequence: CASSSGDQETQYF. Full variable domain (outside the CDR3, taken from reference TRBV7-7 and TRBJ2-5): GAGVSQSPRYKVTKRGQDVTLRCDPISSHATLYWYQQALGQGPEFLTYFNYEAQPDKSGLPSDRFSAERPEGSISTLTIQRTEQRDSAMYRCASSSGDQETQYFGPGTRLLVL.

This clonotype was observed a few times. The chain combines TRBV18 with TRBJ1-6; the D gene is possibly TRBD1 (6 bases). The length of the CDR3 is 15 residues. Germline CDR1 reads KGHSH; CDR2 reads LQKENI. V lost 5 bases and J lost 9, with 17 bases in between. The CDR3 DNA reads TGTGCCAGCTCATCGGACAGTAGTATAGGTTCACCCCTCCACTTT. Its protein is CASSSDSSIGSPLHF.

The genes are TRBV10-2 and TRBJ1-1; D perhaps matches TRBD1 (5 bases). CDR1 is WSHSY and CDR2 is SAAADI in the germline V gene. The V and J ends lost 7 bases and 4 bases respectively, with 13 bases between them. The CDR3 length is 13 residues. CDR3 in amino acids: CASITQGGTEAFF. Here the CDR3 DNA reads TGCGCCAGCATAACCCAGGGAGGCACTGAAGCTTTCTTT.

This clonotype was seen more than once but under ten times. The chain has TRBV4-1 and TRBJ1-2, with D uncertain. Deletions cut 2 bases from V and 7 bases from J, with 11 bases between. The CDR3 is 13 residues long. From germline, CDR1 is MGHRA and CDR2 YSYEKL. The CDR3 region is CASSQIGRSGYTF. CDR3 coding DNA: TGCGCCAGCAGCCAAATAGGCAGGAGTGGCTACACCTTC.

This clonotype was picked up a small number of times. The chain recombines TRBV28 with TRBJ2-7; D is possibly TRBD1 (5 bases). Trimming stripped 6 bases from V and 9 bases from J, with 18 bases between. Germline assignment: CDR1 MDHEN and CDR2 SYDVKM. The CDR3 loop spans 13 amino acids. The CDR3 spells CASSQFDGTGQYF. CDR3 sequence (DNA): TGTGCCAGCAGCCAATTTGACGGTACAGGGCAGTACTTC.

The chain employs TRBV6-8 and TRBJ2-1; unclear D gene. The CDR3 has 11 amino acids. V was cut by 7 bases and J by 6 bases, with 7 bases left in between. CDR1 is MNHGY and CDR2 is SAAAGT in the germline V gene. For the CDR3, the DNA is TGTGCCAGCACTCGGAGCAATGAGCAGTTCTTC. Amino acids: CASTRSNEQFF.

DNA for the CDR3: TGTGCCAGCAGCTTATTCGCAGGAAGCTCCTACGAGCAGTACTTC. Translating gives CASSLFAGSSYEQYF. J is TRBJ2-7 and V is TRBV7-8, with D uncertain. The CDR3 totals 15 residues. The germline CDR1 and CDR2 sequences are SGHVS and FQNEAQ. Trimming shortened V by 2 bases and J by 0 bases, and 11 bases separated the two germline ends.

The V and J genes are TRBV27 and TRBJ2-7, with TRBD2 as a possible D gene (5 bases). Germline V gene data show CDR1 as MNHEY and CDR2 as SMNVEV (reference sequence). The CDR3 is 16 amino acids. Between the trimmed V and J ends, which lost 6 bases and 2 bases, there was a span of 20 bases. CDR3 nucleotide sequence: TGTGCCAGCAGCCCCGTAGCCTCTTCCGGGACCTACGAGCAGTACTTC. This sequence encodes CASSPVASSGTYEQYF.

The J gene is TRBJ2-1, the V gene TRBV20-1, with D tentatively TRBD2 (6 bases). Germline-derived CDR1 and CDR2 are DFQATT and SNEGSKA (reference sequence). The V end lost 0 bases, the J end lost 2 bases, and 11 bases lay between the germline ends. The CDR3 is 15 amino acids. CDR3 sequence: CSARDRERAYNEQFF. The CDR3 region has the DNA TGCAGTGCTAGAGATCGCGAGCGGGCCTACAATGAGCAGTTCTTC.

The chain recombines TRBV18 with TRBJ2-1; the D gene is possibly TRBD1 (5 bases). CDR1 is KGHSH and CDR2 is LQKENI in the germline V gene. Trimming took 3 bases from V and 3 from J, leaving 12 bases between them. The CDR3 consists of 15 residues. The CDR3 nucleotides are TGTGCCAGCTCACCTAACAGACAGAACTACAATGAGCAGTTCTTC. Translated: CASSPNRQNYNEQFF.